This entry lists 32 T cell receptor beta chains sequenced from one sample in a study of blood T cell repertoires in COVID-19. Sequencing was performed with immunoSEQ multiplex PCR; in TCRdb, only in-frame clones are kept and a portion is missing. The sample has roughly 70,000 clones, around 88% seen once; the top ten hold approximately 6.3%. Sequenced input: peripheral blood. The receptors were gathered from a man of 80 years or more with COVID-19, enrolled during active disease.

The V and J genes are TRBV3-1 (or the pseudogene TRBV3-2) and TRBJ1-2; D uncertain. CDR3 length: 15 residues. V lost 4 bases, J lost 7 bases, and 19 bases lay in between. Germline V lookup: CDR1 LGHDT, CDR2 YNNKEL (reference sequence). CDR3 loop: CASSRDSRGSAGYTF. DNA for the CDR3: TGTGCCAGCAGCCGAGACTCGCGGGGATCGGCTGGCTACACCTTC.

This sequence joins TRBV10-3 and TRBJ1-2; the D is unclear. The CDR3 spans 14 residues. V lost 2 bases and J lost 2, with 9 bases in between. Germline V CDR1 and CDR2: ENHRY, SYGVKD. This chain's CDR3 is CAISEGDLNYGYTF. CDR3 nucleotide sequence: TGTGCCATCAGTGAGGGCGACTTAAACTATGGCTACACCTTC.

The chain joins TRBV6-5 to TRBJ1-1; 8 bases fit TRBD1. Trimming took 7 bases from V and 6 from J; bases not matched to a gene: 13. Looked up from germline, CDR1 is MNHEY and CDR2 is SVGAGI. The CDR3 sequence is 15 residues long. The CDR3 sequence is CASTRTGSQVSEAFF. In DNA, the CDR3 is TGTGCCAGCACACGGACAGGGTCGCAAGTCTCTGAAGCTTTCTTT.

The gene calls are TRBV18 and TRBJ1-5; no clear D. Trimming removed 2 bases from V and 5 bases from J, with 10 bases in between. This CDR3 has 14 residues. CDR1 and CDR2 (germline): KGHSH, LQKENI. CDR3 sequence (DNA): TGTGCCAGCTCACCAACGGGGTGGGATCAGCCCCAGCATTTT. Protein: CASSPTGWDQPQHF.

J is TRBJ1-1 and V is TRBV27, with unresolved D. V lost 3 bases and J lost 3, with 8 bases in between. From germline, CDR1 is MNHEY and CDR2 SMNVEV (reference sequence). The CDR3 has 13 residues. The CDR3 loop reads CASSLNRYTEAFF. CDR3 DNA sequence: TGTGCCAGCAGTTTGAACAGATACACTGAAGCTTTCTTT.

The rearrangement uses TRBV18 and TRBJ1-4; 9 bases match TRBD1. The CDR3 has 14 amino acids. V trimming: 3 bases; J trimming: 7 bases; junction bases outside the gene matches: 3. CDR1 is KGHSH, CDR2 LQKENI, per germline. CDR3 nucleotide sequence: TGTGCCAGCTCACCGGGACAGGGTACTGAAAAACTGTTTTTT. Protein sequence: CASSPGQGTEKLFF.

This chain joins TRBV5-1 and TRBJ2-6, with TRBD1 matching 7 bases. There are 19 residues in the CDR3. CDR1 and CDR2 (germline): SGHRS, YFSETQ. V shed 2 bases and J 4 bases; nucleotides not matched to a gene: 15. CDR3 coding DNA: TGCGCCAGCAGCTTAGGGACAGTGGGCTCTGGGGCCGGGGCCAACGTCCTGACTTTC. Encoded protein: CASSLGTVGSGAGANVLTF.

The rearrangement uses TRBV2 and TRBJ1-2; 7 nucleotides match TRBD1. This CDR3 is 13 amino acids long. Germline-derived CDR1 and CDR2 are SNHLY and FYNNEI. Trimming took 5 bases from V and 7 from J; bases not matched to a gene: 7. In DNA form, the CDR3 reads TGTGCCAGCAGTTGGACAGGCACGGCTGGCTACACCTTC. It encodes CASSWTGTAGYTF.

The chain is built from TRBV11-3 and TRBJ2-3; unclear D gene. The CDR3 covers 12 residues. CDR1 is SGHNT and CDR2 is YENEEA in the germline V gene. V shed 2 bases and J shed 6 bases, with 6 bases lying between them. The CDR3 nucleotides read TGTGCCAGCAGCTTAAGTGAGGATACGCAGTATTTT. It specifies CASSLSEDTQYF. Variable domain in full (rest from reference TRBV11-3 and TRBJ2-3): EAGVVQSPRYKIIEKKQPVAFWCNPISGHNTLYWYLQNLGQGPELLIRYENEEAVDDSQLPKDRFSAERLKGVDSTLKIQPAELGDSAVYLCASSLSEDTQYFGPGTRLTVL.

The chain combines TRBV18 with TRBJ1-1, with D maybe TRBD1 (5 bases). V lost 3 bases and J 4 bases, leaving 15 bases between the germline ends. The length of the CDR3 is 15 residues. Germline CDR1 is KGHSH and CDR2 is LQKENI. In DNA form, the CDR3 reads TGTGCCAGCTCACCGGGGATCTTAGGGGCCACTGAAGCTTTCTTT. Protein: CASSPGILGATEAFF.

The chain combines TRBV7-3 with TRBJ2-7, with TRBD2 identical over 11 bases. This CDR3 has 15 amino acids. CDR1 and CDR2 (germline): SGHTA, FQGTGA. With 0 bases clipped from V and 5 bases from J, the junction kept 3 bases outside the gene matches. CDR3 DNA sequence: TGTGCCAGCAGCTTAACTAGCGGGGGGGCTGACGAGCAGTACTTC. Translated: CASSLTSGGADEQYF.

CDR3 coding DNA: TGTGCCAGCAGTCCTTTTGGGGACACGAGCGACGAGCAGTACTTC. As protein: CASSPFGDTSDEQYF. This chain links TRBV11-3 with TRBJ2-7; possibly TRBD1 for D (6 bases). The V gene's germline CDR1 is SGHNT and CDR2 YENEEA. There are 15 residues in the CDR3. The ends were cut back, 6 bases at V and 5 bases at J, with 20 bases in the middle.

V usage is TRBV7-7 and J usage is TRBJ2-5; 7 bases map to TRBD2. J lost 4 bases, V lost 1 base, and 6 bases had no gene match. CDR3 length: 15 residues. The germline gives CDR1 SSHAT, CDR2 FNYEAQ (reference sequence). The CDR3 coding sequence is TGTGCCAGCAGCTTAGTACCGGGGGGATTAGAGACCCAGTACTTC. It codes for CASSLVPGGLETQYF.

This clone occurred a few times. The chain joins TRBV6-5 to TRBJ2-5; no clear D. The V and J ends lost 6 bases and 6 bases respectively, with 11 bases between them. The CDR3 sequence is 12 residues long. CDR1 and CDR2 from the germline V gene are MNHEY and SVGAGI. The CDR3 protein is CASSTVAKTQYF. Written as DNA, the CDR3 is TGTGCCAGCAGCACCGTGGCAAAGACCCAGTACTTC.

This clone was found once. The chain has TRBV19 and TRBJ1-2, with a tentative D call TRBD1 (5 bases). V lost 1 base and J 7 bases, leaving 25 bases between the germline ends. This CDR3 is built from 18 residues. The germline V gene encodes CDR1 LNHDA and CDR2 SQIVND (reference sequence). This CDR3 reads CASSIVNRRRTGDGGYTF. The CDR3 nucleotides are TGTGCCAGTAGTATAGTGAACCGTCGCCGGACGGGGGACGGTGGCTACACCTTC. The complete variable domain, with remaining parts taken from reference TRBV19 and TRBJ1-2, reads DGGITQSPKYLFRKEGQNVTLSCEQNLNHDAMYWYRQDPGQGLRLIYYSQIVNDFQKGDIAEGYSVSREKKESFPLTVTSAQKNPTAFYLCASSIVNRRRTGDGGYTFGSGTRLTVV.

The chain employs TRBV27 and TRBJ1-1; possible D gene TRBD1, 5 bases. Germline lookup yields CDR1 MNHEY and CDR2 SMNVEV (reference sequence). CDR3 size: 16 residues. V lost 4 bases to trimming and J lost 1 base, with 16 bases between them. CDR3 in amino acids: CASSSALGRENTEAFF. The CDR3, as DNA: TGTGCCAGCAGTTCCGCTCTGGGCAGGGAGAACACTGAAGCTTTCTTT.

This chain uses TRBV5-6 with TRBJ2-3; 9 bases are a match to TRBD1. CDR1 is SGHDT, CDR2 YYEEEE, per germline. V lost 2 bases and J lost 0; bases outside the gene matches: 4. This CDR3 contains 16 residues. The CDR3 sequence is CASSFGQGPSTDTQYF. The CDR3 DNA is TGTGCCAGCAGCTTTGGACAGGGGCCTAGCACAGATACGCAGTATTTT. The entire variable domain, with the rest obtained from reference TRBV5-6 and TRBJ2-3, is as follows: DAGVTQSPTHLIKTRGQQVTLRCSPKSGHDTVSWYQQALGQGPQFIFQYYEEEERQRGNFPDRFSGHQFPNYSSELNVNALLLGDSALYLCASSFGQGPSTDTQYFGPGTRLTVL.

This chain joins TRBV3-1 (or the pseudogene TRBV3-2) and TRBJ2-7, with D maybe TRBD1 (7 bases). V was clipped by 6 bases and J by 2 bases, with 11 bases between them. The CDR3 sequence is 13 residues long. Per the germline V gene, CDR1 is LGHDT and CDR2 is YNNKEL (reference sequence). DNA for the CDR3: TGTGCCAGCAGGGGGGGACAGCCCTACGAGCAGTACTTC. Residues: CASRGGQPYEQYF.

The chain has TRBV3-1 (or the pseudogene TRBV3-2) and TRBJ1-1; D is possibly TRBD1 (5 bases). CDR3 length: 13 amino acids. The ends were cut back, 4 bases at V and 2 bases at J, with 8 bases in the middle. Germline assignment: CDR1 LGHDT and CDR2 YNNKEL (reference sequence). CDR3 DNA sequence: TGTGCCAGCAGCCCCGACAGCAACACTGAAGCTTTCTTT. Translated, it gives CASSPDSNTEAFF.

The chain employs TRBV7-6 and TRBJ2-5; perhaps TRBD1 as D (6 bases). The CDR3 totals 17 residues. Deletions cut 8 bases from V and 3 bases from J, with 25 bases between. The germline V gene has CDR1 SGHVS and CDR2 FNYEAQ. This CDR3 reads CASSLPATGTIEETQYF. The CDR3 DNA reads as TGTGCCAGCTCTTTACCTGCAACCGGGACAATAGAAGAGACCCAGTACTTC.

This chain uses TRBV7-3 with TRBJ2-1; the D gene is possibly TRBD1 (5 bases). Trimming took 5 bases from V and 7 from J, leaving 12 bases between them. The CDR3 extends over 13 amino acids. Germline CDR1 SGHTA, CDR2 FQGTGA. In DNA, the CDR3 is TGTGCCAGCAGCGCGGCAGGGTTAAATGAGCAGTTCTTC. This translates into CASSAAGLNEQFF.

This chain joins TRBV28 and TRBJ1-2, with D perhaps TRBD1 (5 bases). From germline, CDR1 is MDHEN and CDR2 SYDVKM. Trimming cost V 7 bases and J 4 bases, with 10 bases left between them. The CDR3 is 12 amino acids. The CDR3 is CASKQGSYGYTF. The CDR3 DNA reads as TGTGCCAGCAAGCAGGGCTCCTATGGCTACACCTTC.

In its sample, this clone was seen once. The chain links TRBV13 to TRBJ2-2, with 7 bases lining up with TRBD2. Losses at the gene ends were 1 base for V and 3 bases for J; bases not matched to a gene: 8. This CDR3 comprises 17 residues. Germline V CDR1 and CDR2: PRHDT, FYEKMQ (reference sequence). The CDR3 loop reads CASSLEIQRGHTGELFF. The CDR3 DNA reads as TGTGCCAGCAGCTTAGAGATCCAGCGGGGACACACCGGGGAGCTGTTTTTT.

This chain links TRBV6-2 or TRBV6-3 with TRBJ2-1; TRBD2 matches 8 bases. The CDR3 has 18 amino acids. V dropped 3 bases and J dropped 4; count of bases not matched to a gene: 14. Germline loops: CDR1 MNHEY, CDR2 SVGEGT. In DNA, the CDR3 is TGTGCCAGCAGTTATCCGTCTAGCGGGTTTTCGGCATACAATGAGCAGTTCTTC. Residues: CASSYPSSGFSAYNEQFF.

In its sample, this clone was seen a few times. The chain recombines TRBV5-6 with TRBJ2-2, with TRBD1 identical over 9 bases. The trim removed 0 bases at V and 2 bases at J, leaving 5 bases unmatched. The germline V gene has CDR1 SGHDT and CDR2 YYEEEE. The CDR3 extends over 17 amino acids. Here the CDR3 reads CASSLVRGQGNTGELFF. The DNA for the CDR3 is TGTGCCAGCAGCTTGGTGCGGGGACAGGGAAACACCGGGGAGCTGTTTTTT.

The chain joins TRBV5-1 to TRBJ2-4; D uncertain. Trimming took off 0 bases at V and 6 bases at J, with 7 bases between the two ends. Germline values: CDR1 SGHRS, CDR2 YFSETQ. The CDR3 runs 13 residues. In nucleotides, the CDR3 is TGCGCCAGCAGCTTGGTGGCAGGAAACATTCAGTACTTC. Translating it yields CASSLVAGNIQYF.

The rearrangement joins TRBV19 to TRBJ2-5; 10 bases agree with TRBD2. Germline lookup yields CDR1 LNHDA and CDR2 SQIVND (reference sequence). The CDR3 extends over 13 amino acids. V dropped 4 bases and J dropped 5; count of bases not matched to a gene: 1. The CDR3 bases are TGTGCCAGTAGTAAAGCGGGGGGGGAGACCCAGTACTTC. Amino acids: CASSKAGGETQYF.

This chain links TRBV6-5 with TRBJ2-7, with D tentatively TRBD1 (6 bases). V lost 5 bases to trimming and J lost 3 bases, with 17 bases between them. There are 15 residues in the CDR3. Looked up from germline, CDR1 is MNHEY and CDR2 is SVGAGI. CDR3 DNA: TGTGCCAGCAGTATAGGGACACCGGACCTCTACGAGCAGTACTTC. Translating gives CASSIGTPDLYEQYF.

The rearrangement links TRBV6-2 or TRBV6-3 to TRBJ1-4; 7 bases align to TRBD1. The CDR3 has 14 residues. The ends lost 5 bases at V and 4 bases at J; junction bases unmatched: 4. Germline CDR1 reads MNHEY; CDR2 reads SVGEGT. The chain's CDR3 is CASSRGQVNEKLFF. CDR3 nucleotides: TGTGCCAGCAGTCGAGGACAGGTTAATGAAAAACTGTTTTTT.

CDR3 region: CASSLAQTNTEAFF. CDR3 in DNA: TGCGCCAGCAGCTTGGCCCAGACAAACACTGAAGCTTTCTTT. The chain employs TRBV5-1 and TRBJ1-1; D remains unclear. CDR3 length: 14 residues. Deletions cut 0 bases from V and 2 bases from J, with 8 bases between. The germline V gene has CDR1 SGHRS and CDR2 YFSETQ.

The rearrangement uses TRBV29-1 and TRBJ2-7; 7 positions agree with TRBD1. Germline loops: CDR1 SQVTM, CDR2 ANQGSEA. The CDR3 runs 14 residues. V dropped 7 bases and J dropped 0; count of bases not matched to a gene: 9. The CDR3 DNA reads TGCAGCGGTACCGGGACAGAGAGCTCCTACGAGCAGTACTTC. This sequence encodes CSGTGTESSYEQYF.

V usage is TRBV7-2 and J usage is TRBJ1-3; 8 bases are shared with TRBD1. CDR3 length: 15 amino acids. Germline V gives CDR1 SGHTA, CDR2 FQGNSA. The V segment lost 3 bases and the J segment 4 bases; nucleotides outside the gene matches: 5. The CDR3 loop reads CASSFAGGYGNTIYF. DNA of the CDR3: TGTGCCAGCAGCTTTGCAGGGGGCTACGGAAACACCATATATTTT.